What follows are 7 T cell receptor beta chains derived from one specimen sequenced in a study of T cells in localized non-small cell lung cancer. The table came from immunoSEQ multiplex PCR; TCRdb's copy has only in-frame clones and leaves some out. The sample has roughly 3,500 clones, 24% seen once; the top ten hold around 20%. Here the sequenced sample was lung tumor tissue, taken before any cancer treatment. These receptors were collected from a man aged 40 to 75 with stage II squamous cell lung carcinoma.

This clone was picked up a small number of times. The V call is TRBV1, the J call TRBJ2-2. TRBV1 is a recognized pseudogene. This CDR3 spans 15 amino acids. The CDR3 here is CASSQQTWNTGELFF. CDR3 bases: TGCGCCAGCAGCCAGCAAACGTGGAACACCGGGGAGCTGTTTTTT.

The CDR3 is CAWSGRFNQPQHF. For the CDR3, the DNA is TGTGCCTGGAGTGGACGGTTCAATCAGCCCCAGCATTTT. The chain carries TRBV30 and TRBJ1-5; no clear D gene. The V and J ends lost 1 base and 3 bases respectively, with 7 bases between them. This CDR3 is built from 13 residues. CDR1 and CDR2 (germline): GTSNPN, SVGIG (reference sequence).

This sequence joins TRBV23-1 and TRBJ2-1, with 11 bases aligning to TRBD2. TRBV23-1 is flagged as an ORF with uncertain function. This CDR3 is built from 20 residues. Trimming took 0 bases from V and 0 from J; bases not matched to a gene: 10. CDR3 in amino acids: CASSQSRRKLAGVSYNEQFF. CDR3 sequence (DNA): TGCGCCAGCAGTCAATCGCGACGGAAACTAGCGGGAGTCTCCTACAATGAGCAGTTCTTC.

This chain uses TRBV6-8 with TRBJ2-2, with TRBD1 matching over 8 bases. V was clipped by 6 bases and J by 3 bases; unmatched bases: 6. The germline V gene encodes CDR1 MNHGY and CDR2 SAAAGT. The CDR3 consists of 15 residues. DNA for the CDR3: TGTGCCAGCAGCCCGGACAGGGCGGACACCGGGGAGCTGTTTTTT. This encodes CASSPDRADTGELFF.

By share, this clone counts as medium-sized. The rearrangement links TRBV6-8 to TRBJ2-5; 7 bases are a match to TRBD1. Germline CDR1 reads MNHGY; CDR2 reads SAAAGT. Germline trimming cut 0 bases from V and 5 bases from J; bases unmatched to any gene: 9. This CDR3 is built from 16 residues. This chain's CDR3 is CASSYSSRQGSETQYF. CDR3 bases: TGTGCCAGCAGTTACTCGTCGCGACAGGGATCCGAGACCCAGTACTTC.

This clone is termed medium-sized (0.01 to 0.1%). V usage is TRBV6-8 and J usage is TRBJ1-2; D perhaps matches TRBD1 (5 bases). Germline CDR1 reads MNHGY; CDR2 reads SAAAGT. Trimming shortened V by 1 base and J by 6 bases, and 9 bases separated the two germline ends. The CDR3 contains 13 residues. The CDR3 DNA follows: TGTGCCAGCAGTTACTTCAGGGCGGATGGCTACACCTTC. Its translation is CASSYFRADGYTF.

The chain is built from TRBV28 and TRBJ2-2; D not resolved. The CDR3 covers 12 residues. Germline V lookup: CDR1 MDHEN, CDR2 SYDVKM. V was clipped by 1 base and J by 4 bases, with 1 base between them. The CDR3 coding sequence is TGTGCCAGCAGTTTATCCACCGGGGAGCTGTTTTTT. Translating gives CASSLSTGELFF.